The 19 T cell receptor beta chains listed next were all sequenced from one sample in a study of regulatory T cells in long-lasting Graves disease. Noted time point: newly diagnosed GD, antithyroid drugs for less than 3 months. The TCR library was made from RNA that had been extracted from PBMCs in TRIzol. Arm-PCR of CDR3 regions and iRepertoire HTBI primers were used to build TCR beta libraries. TCRdb analysed the multiplex PCR reads with MiXCR anew, one entry per CDR3 protein. The sample comprises hundreds of thousands of distinct CDR3 sequences, 15% to 20% of which are singletons, and 18% rests with the top ten. The data were also submitted as part of a second study, on T cells in Graves' hyperthyroidism and ophthalmopathy.

The sample in question was peripheral blood mononuclear cells (PBMCs), obtained at new diagnosis, from a patient treated with antithyroid drugs. The receptors come from a woman in her thirties with Graves disease.

The table lists this clonotype with many counts. The rearrangement links TRBV12-3 or TRBV12-4 to TRBJ1-5, with TRBD1 matching 9 bases. The CDR3 has 14 residues. With V trimmed by 5 bases and J by 11 bases, 10 bases remained unmatched. The CDR3 nucleotides are TGTGCCAGCAGTCCGACAGGGGGTTTTAGGTCCCAGCATTTT. This encodes CASSPTGGFRSQHF.

At least ten counts were recorded for this clonotype. This sequence joins TRBV2 and TRBJ2-2, with D tentatively TRBD1 or TRBD2 (6 bases each). Germline values: CDR1 SNHLY, CDR2 FYNNEI. The CDR3 loop spans 17 amino acids. V was trimmed by 4 bases and J by 5 bases, leaving 20 bases between them. The CDR3 protein is CASSVLGGGAGTGELFF. CDR3 in DNA: TGTGCCAGCAGTGTCCTTGGGGGCGGGGCAGGGACCGGGGAGCTGTTTTTT.

V gene TRBV7-9 combines with J gene TRBJ1-2; the D is unclear. The germline V and J ends were trimmed by 1 base and 3 bases, with 9 bases remaining between them. Per germline, CDR1 SEHNR and CDR2 FQNEAQ (reference sequence). The CDR3 totals 14 residues. CDR3 nucleotides: TGTGCCAGCAGCTTAGAGACGGGTTACTATGGCTACACCTTC. Its translation is CASSLETGYYGYTF.

The rearrangement uses TRBV9 and TRBJ1-5; a weak D match, TRBD1 (6 bases). Trimming stripped 0 bases from V and 3 bases from J, with 10 bases between. CDR3 size: 15 residues. From germline, CDR1 is SGDLS and CDR2 YYNGEE. The CDR3 is CASSVEGGINQPQHF. CDR3 nucleotide sequence: TGTGCCAGCAGCGTAGAGGGGGGGATCAATCAGCCCCAGCATTTT. Full variable domain (outside the CDR3, taken from reference TRBV9 and TRBJ1-5): DSGVTQTPKHLITATGQRVTLRCSPRSGDLSVYWYQQSLDQGLQFLIQYYNGEERAKGNILERFSAQQFPDLHSELNLSSLELGDSALYFCASSVEGGINQPQHFGDGTRLSIL.

The sample holds a few counts of this clonotype. The chain carries TRBV20-1 and TRBJ2-7; 9 positions agree with TRBD2. J gave up 7 bases and V 4 bases, and 11 bases lay outside the gene matches. Germline V lookup: CDR1 DFQATT, CDR2 SNEGSKA (reference sequence). The CDR3 loop spans 14 amino acids. The CDR3 nucleotides are TGCAGTGCTAACGATCTAGCGGGGCCCTTGGAGCAGTACTTC. Its protein product is CSANDLAGPLEQYF.

There are a few counts of this clonotype. The chain employs TRBV2 and TRBJ1-5; maybe TRBD1 (5 bases). V was pared by 5 bases and J by 0 bases, with 8 bases between. In germline, CDR1 is SNHLY, CDR2 FYNNEI. The CDR3 runs to 14 residues. The CDR3 reads CASSWGLSNQPQHF. The CDR3 region has the DNA TGTGCCAGCAGTTGGGGACTTAGCAATCAGCCCCAGCATTTT.

V usage is TRBV6-1 and J usage is TRBJ1-1; possible D gene TRBD1, 5 bases. The ends were cut back, 2 bases at V and 0 bases at J, with 28 bases in the middle. CDR1 is MNHNS, CDR2 SASEGT, per germline. CDR3 length equals 21 residues. CDR3 residues: CASSEKVIHREAGTLNTEAFF. Here the CDR3 DNA reads TGTGCCAGCAGTGAAAAGGTAATACATCGGGAGGCAGGGACTTTGAACACTGAAGCTTTCTTT.

This clonotype was observed a few times. Here the CDR3 DNA reads TGCAGTGCTAGAGGGTTCTACAACTACGAGCAGTACTTC. It codes for CSARGFYNYEQYF. The chain employs TRBV20-1 and TRBJ2-7, with D uncertain. Trimming removed 1 base from V and 3 bases from J, with 10 bases in between. Germline CDR1 reads DFQATT; CDR2 reads SNEGSKA (reference sequence). CDR3 size: 13 residues.

Many counts were recorded for this clonotype. This chain joins TRBV27 and TRBJ2-1; 7 bases fit TRBD2. CDR3 length: 15 residues. CDR1 MNHEY and CDR2 SMNVEV come from the germline V gene (reference sequence). With V trimmed by 6 bases and J by 1 base, 6 bases remained unmatched. Here the CDR3 DNA reads TGTGCCAGCAGAGATAGCGGGCCTTCCTACAATGAGCAGTTCTTC. It is translated as CASRDSGPSYNEQFF.

This clonotype was seen ten or more times. The chain joins TRBV30 to TRBJ1-4; no reliable D call. Germline CDR1 reads GTSNPN; CDR2 reads SVGIG (reference sequence). CDR3 length: 15 residues. The V and J ends lost 2 bases and 8 bases respectively, with 18 bases between them. CDR3 loop: CAWSSIKGAGEKLFF. The CDR3 DNA sequence: TGTGCCTGGAGTTCAATCAAGGGTGCGGGCGAAAAACTGTTTTTT.

The CDR3 loop reads CASSAGQGDRNEQFF. CDR3 coding DNA: TGTGCCAGCAGTGCGGGACAGGGGGATCGAAATGAGCAGTTCTTC. The chain employs TRBV6-2 or TRBV6-3 and TRBJ2-1, with TRBD1 identical over 11 bases. CDR3 length: 15 amino acids. Germline values: CDR1 MNHEY, CDR2 SVGEGT. V shed 5 bases, J shed 7 bases, and the junction held 7 bases outside the gene matches.

The rearrangement joins TRBV5-4 to TRBJ2-7; no reliable D call. Per the germline V gene, CDR1 is SGHNT and CDR2 is YYREEE (reference sequence). V was cut by 4 bases and J by 2 bases, with 13 bases left in between. This CDR3 spans 14 amino acids. This CDR3 is CASSPFGIAYEQYF. In DNA form, the CDR3 reads TGTGCCAGCAGCCCATTCGGAATTGCCTACGAGCAGTACTTC. The full variable domain, completed using reference TRBV5-4 and TRBJ2-7, is ETGVTQSPTHLIKTRGQQVTLRCSSQSGHNTVSWYQQALGQGPQFIFQYYREEENGRGNFPPRFSGLQFPNYSSELNVNALELDDSALYLCASSPFGIAYEQYFGPGTRLTVT.

Only a few counts were recorded for this clonotype. The chain is built from TRBV19 and TRBJ1-5; no definite D call. The CDR3 consists of 14 residues. Germline V gene data show CDR1 as LNHDA and CDR2 as SQIVND (reference sequence). The V gene lost 8 bases and the J gene lost 0 bases, with 11 bases spanning the gap. The CDR3 here is CASEPGFSNQPQHF. CDR3 DNA: TGTGCCAGTGAGCCGGGGTTTAGCAATCAGCCCCAGCATTTT.

This clonotype was counted ten times or more. This rearrangement joins TRBV6-1 to TRBJ2-1, with 7 bases that match TRBD1. The tail of the sequence fits TRBJ2-5 better, so the J call may be wrong. The CDR3 length is 15 residues. Germline CDR1 is MNHNS and CDR2 is SASEGT. CDR3 bases: TGTGCCAGCAGGAAAGGGGGCGGTTTAGGAGAGACCCAGTACTTC. It is translated as CASRKGGGLGETQYF.

V usage is TRBV12-3 or TRBV12-4 and J usage is TRBJ2-3, with D possibly matching TRBD1 (5 bases). The CDR3 is 15 residues long. Trimming shortened V by 4 bases and J by 2 bases, and 13 bases separated the two germline ends. CDR3 sequence (DNA): TGTGCCAGCAGTTACTCGAGACAGAACACAGATACGCAGTATTTT. Its protein product is CASSYSRQNTDTQYF.

This CDR3 reads CAISETGILVYGYTF. CDR3 nucleotide sequence: TGTGCCATCAGTGAGACGGGGATCTTGGTCTATGGCTACACCTTC. This rearrangement joins TRBV10-3 to TRBJ1-2; D is uncertain. The germline V gene encodes CDR1 ENHRY and CDR2 SYGVKD. The V end was cut by 2 bases, the J end by 4 bases, with 14 bases between. This CDR3 has 15 amino acids.

The gene calls are TRBV2 and TRBJ1-2, with D uncertain. This CDR3 contains 14 residues. Trimming took off 9 bases at V and 8 bases at J, with 22 bases between the two ends. The germline CDR1 and CDR2 sequences are SNHLY and FYNNEI. The CDR3 nucleotides are TGTGCCAGAGTGATTCTGGCGTCTACGGGGGGCTACACCTTC. It encodes CARVILASTGGYTF.

V usage is TRBV6-2 or TRBV6-3 and J usage is TRBJ1-4; D uncertain. The V gene lost 6 bases and the J gene lost 7 bases, with 12 bases spanning the gap. This CDR3 has 13 residues. Germline V lookup: CDR1 MNHEY, CDR2 SVGEGT. CDR3 coding DNA: TGTGCCAGCAGGCACTCGGGTGGTGAAAAACTGTTTTTT. Protein sequence: CASRHSGGEKLFF.

This clonotype appeared a few times. V is TRBV5-1 and J is TRBJ2-7, with 11 bases lining up with TRBD2. This CDR3 spans 14 amino acids. In germline, CDR1 is SGHRS, CDR2 YFSETQ. Unmatched junction bases numbered 3, after V lost 0 bases and J lost 7 bases. The DNA for the CDR3 is TGCGCCAGCAGCTTGGTAGCGGGAGGGGATGAGCAGTACTTC. This sequence encodes CASSLVAGGDEQYF.